This T cell receptor beta chain comes out of a study of identical twins. One entry per CDR3 protein, called by TCRdb with MiXCR from the 5' RACE reads. The sample holds around 670,000 distinct CDR3 sequences, approximately 6.1% seen once. This clonotype was seen only a few times. V lost 4 bases, J lost 4 bases, and 5 bases stayed unmatched. This CDR3 region has 13 residues. Germline values: CDR1 DFQATT, CDR2 SNEGSKA (reference sequence). Sequencing was performed on naive T cells sorted from blood. The chain carries TRBV20-1 and TRBJ1-2; TRBD1 agrees at 8 bases. The TCR originated in a man between 18 and 29 years old in good health. The CDR3 sequence is CSATLTGGYGYTF. CDR3 coding DNA: TGCAGTGCTACACTAACAGGGGGCTATGGCTACACCTTC.